The following is a TCR beta chain sequence with its context. Antigen unknown. These data come from a study of long-term antiretroviral therapy in people with HIV. Study-wide results and caveats: Control repertoires displayed wider CDR3 length ranges than the HIV repertoires. In samples taken after ART, diversity increased but remained below transplant donor control levels.

Every single participant having HIV got treatment inside the United States. At survey level, the immunoSEQ assay was run in its v3.0 version. Sequencing targeted 40,000-50,000 T-cell genomes per sample. Sequencing was performed with immunoSEQ multiplex PCR; in TCRdb, only in-frame clones are kept and a portion is missing. The table includes 20,000 to 25,000 clones, roughly 88% detected once. The sequence was collected from a man between 18 and 29 years old with HIV. The specimen comprised unsorted PBMCs, sampled 0.1 years before starting antiretroviral therapy.

CDR3 loop: CASRSNGPSEQYF. DNA of the CDR3: TGTGCCAGCCGATCCAACGGGCCCTCCGAGCAGTACTTC. The rearrangement joins TRBV6-5 to TRBJ2-7; no clear D gene. CDR3 size: 13 residues. Trimming removed 8 bases from V and 6 bases from J, with 17 bases in between. Per germline, CDR1 MNHEY and CDR2 SVGAGI.